This T cell receptor beta chain was sequenced for a study of shared clonotypes between healthy human individuals. Study as a whole: There were three CD4 naive, three CD4 memory, two CD8 naive and one CD8 memory plates per donor.

Study observations and caveats: Measured sharing among donors was expected to vary with sequencing depth. Non-shared clonotypes had lower generation probabilities than those shared by all four donors. Relative to memory subsets, naive subsets generally showed larger estimated richness.

About this clone: Antigen unknown.

The table came from immunoSEQ multiplex PCR; TCRdb's copy has only in-frame clones and leaves some out. Found here are 1,400,000 or so clones, less than 99% of them singletons; the top ten hold roughly 0.35%. Unmatched junction bases numbered 5, after V lost 7 bases and J lost 10 bases. CDR1 and CDR2 from the germline V gene are SQVTM and ANQGSEA. CDR3 size: 11 residues. The chain recombines TRBV29-1 with TRBJ2-4, with 9 bases that match TRBD1. Sequencing used naive CD4+ T cells sorted from blood. Subset in this sample: CD45RA+ positively selected. The clonotype was recovered from a man aged 30 to 39 in good health. Here the CDR3 reads CSADRGGIQYF. The CDR3, as DNA: TGCAGCGCGGACAGGGGAGGAATTCAGTACTTC.